This TCR beta chain came from a study of cytomegalovirus exposure and HLA in healthy donors. General study results and limits: For cytomegalovirus status, the classifier reportedly gave diagnoses with high specificity and sensitivity.

Regarding this clone: The antigen remains unidentified.

Primers included in the PCR were 60 Vbeta and 13 Jbeta primers. The assay was immunoSEQ multiplex PCR, and TCRdb's table has in-frame clones only and misses some. The sample shows about 190,000 clones, 74% of them seen only once. Germline assignment: CDR1 MRHNA and CDR2 SNTAGT. This CDR3 comprises 16 residues. After removal of 5 bases from V and 0 bases from J, the junction contained 2 bases not matched to a gene. Source material: PBMCs. The chain couples TRBV6-4 to TRBJ2-1, with 12 bases aligning to TRBD2. This TCR was recovered from a woman aged 25 to 39 in good health and CMV-seropositive. The CDR3, as DNA: TGTGCCAGCAGTCCTAGCGGGGGGGACTCCTACAATGAGCAGTTCTTC. This encodes CASSPSGGDSYNEQFF.